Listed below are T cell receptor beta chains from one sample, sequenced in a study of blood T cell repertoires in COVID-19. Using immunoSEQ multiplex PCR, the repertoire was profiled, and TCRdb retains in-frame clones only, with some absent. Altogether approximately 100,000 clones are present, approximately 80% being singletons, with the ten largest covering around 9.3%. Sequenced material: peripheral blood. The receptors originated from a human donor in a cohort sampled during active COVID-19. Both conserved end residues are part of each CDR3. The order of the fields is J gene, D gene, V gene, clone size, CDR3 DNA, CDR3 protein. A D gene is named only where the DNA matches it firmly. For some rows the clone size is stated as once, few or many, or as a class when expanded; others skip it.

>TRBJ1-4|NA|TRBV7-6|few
TGTGCCAGCAGCCAGCCTCTGGACACCAGGAATGAAAAACTGTTTTTT
CASSQPLDTRNEKLFF
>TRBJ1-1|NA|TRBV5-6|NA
TGTGCCAGCAGCTTGGACCGTGGCAACAACCGGGGGAACACTGAAGCTTTCTTT
CASSLDRGNNRGNTEAFF
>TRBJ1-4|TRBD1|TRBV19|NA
TGTGCCAGTAGTAGGGTCCGGGACAGGGGGGTTGAAAAACTGTTTTTT
CASSRVRDRGVEKLFF
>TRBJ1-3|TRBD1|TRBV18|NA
TGTGCCAGCTCACCACCCGGGACAGGGGGCAAGGGAAACACCATATATTTT
CASSPPGTGGKGNTIYF
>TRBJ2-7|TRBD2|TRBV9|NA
TGTGCCAGCAGCGCATGGCCTAGCGGCCTCTCCTACGAGCAGTACTTC
CASSAWPSGLSYEQYF
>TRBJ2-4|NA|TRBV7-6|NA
TGTGCCAGCAGCTTTGACCCCCCAGGGTATAGAGCCAAAAACATTCAGTACTTC
CASSFDPPGYRAKNIQYF
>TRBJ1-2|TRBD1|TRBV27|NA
TGTGCCAGCTGGGACAGGGGCAGCTATGGCTACACCTTC
CASWDRGSYGYTF
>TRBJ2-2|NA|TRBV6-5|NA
TGTGCCAGCAGAGTGGGACATCAGAACACCGGGGAGCTGTTTTTT
CASRVGHQNTGELFF
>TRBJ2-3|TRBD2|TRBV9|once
TGTGCCAGCAGCCGACGTTCTAGCGGGAGTGGGACAGATACGCAGTATTTT
CASSRRSSGSGTDTQYF
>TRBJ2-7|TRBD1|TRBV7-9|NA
TGTGCCAGCAGCTACTGGGACAGGGGGATGTACGAGCAGTACTTC
CASSYWDRGMYEQYF
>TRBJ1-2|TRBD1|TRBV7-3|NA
TGTGCCAGCAGCCAAACAGGGGGCCCTGGCTACACCTTC
CASSQTGGPGYTF
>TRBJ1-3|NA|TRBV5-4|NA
TGTGCCAGCAGCCTGACAGGCTCTGGAAACACCATATATTTT
CASSLTGSGNTIYF
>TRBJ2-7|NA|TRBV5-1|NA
TGCGCCAGCAGCTCCGGAGCCCCCGAGCAGTACTTC
CASSSGAPEQYF
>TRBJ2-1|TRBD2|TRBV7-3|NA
TGTGCCAGCAGCCCGACTAGCGGAGTCTCCTACAATGAGCAGTTCTTC
CASSPTSGVSYNEQFF
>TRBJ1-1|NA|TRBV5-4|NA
TGTGCCAGCAGCTTGGCCGTGACACCGAACACTGAAGCTTTCTTT
CASSLAVTPNTEAFF
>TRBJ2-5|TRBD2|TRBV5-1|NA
TGCGCCAGCAGCTTGGATGCGGGGACTAGCGGGAGGGAGACCCAGTACTTC
CASSLDAGTSGRETQYF
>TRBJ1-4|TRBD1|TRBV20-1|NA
TGCAGTGCTAGTTTCGGGACAGGGTTGGAAAAACTGTTTTTT
CSASFGTGLEKLFF
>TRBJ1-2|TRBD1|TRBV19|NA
TGTGCCAGTGACAGGGGAAGGCTTGGCTACACCTTC
CASDRGRLGYTF
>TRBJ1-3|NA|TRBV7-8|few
TGTGCCAGCAGCCCCATCACTGGAAACACCATATATTTT
CASSPITGNTIYF
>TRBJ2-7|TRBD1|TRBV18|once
TGTGCCAGCTCCGTATTGCCGGGACAGGGTACGTCGTACTTC
CASSVLPGQGTSYF
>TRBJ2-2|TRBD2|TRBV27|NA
TGTGCCAGCAGCACTACGGGACTAGCGGGTTCACATCCCGGGGAGCTGTTTTTT
CASSTTGLAGSHPGELFF
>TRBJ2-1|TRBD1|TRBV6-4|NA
TGTGCCAGCAGTGATCACGGGACAGGGGGTGGTGATGAGCAGTTCTTC
CASSDHGTGGGDEQFF
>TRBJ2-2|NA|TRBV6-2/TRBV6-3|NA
TGTGCCAGCACCCCCAATGGACAGCGGAACACCGGGGAGCTGTTTTTT
CASTPNGQRNTGELFF
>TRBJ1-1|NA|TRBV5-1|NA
TGCGCCAGCTTCCTAACGGGCAGGGGCAATCTGAACACTGAAGCTTTCTTT
CASFLTGRGNLNTEAFF
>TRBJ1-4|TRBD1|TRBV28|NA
TGTGCCAGCAGTCATGACCGGGACAGAACCATCCTTGTCAATGAAAAACTGTTTTTT
CASSHDRDRTILVNEKLFF
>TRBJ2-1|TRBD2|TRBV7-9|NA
TGTGCCAGCAGCTTAGGCGGGGGGGTGGATCTCTCCTACAATGAGCAGTTCTTC
CASSLGGGVDLSYNEQFF
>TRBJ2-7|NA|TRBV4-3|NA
TGCGCCAGCAGCCAAGATCCGGGGACCTACGAGCAGTACTTC
CASSQDPGTYEQYF
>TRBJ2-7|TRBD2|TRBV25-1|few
TGTGCCAGCAGTGTTCTAAGCGGGAGTTCCTACGAGCAGTACTTC
CASSVLSGSSYEQYF
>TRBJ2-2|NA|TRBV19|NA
TGTGCCAGTAGTACCGGTGGGCCCCCCGGGGAGCTGTTTTTT
CASSTGGPPGELFF
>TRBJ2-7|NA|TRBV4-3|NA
TGCGCCAGCAGCCAAGACGTGACTGTATCCTACGAGCAGTACTTC
CASSQDVTVSYEQYF
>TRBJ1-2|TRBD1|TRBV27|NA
TGTGCCAGCAGTTGGGACAGGGCGGACTATGGCTACACCTTC
CASSWDRADYGYTF
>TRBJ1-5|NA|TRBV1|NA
TGCACCAGTACCTCCAGGGGGCGTGAGCCCCAGCATTTT
CTSTSRGREPQHF
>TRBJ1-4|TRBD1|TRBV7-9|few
TGTGCCAGCAGGAGGACTCCGGGACAGCTGAATGAAAAACTGTTTTTT
CASRRTPGQLNEKLFF
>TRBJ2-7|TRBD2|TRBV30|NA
TGTGCCTGGAGTGTACGGGGGGGGTCCTACGAGCAGTACTTC
CAWSVRGGSYEQYF
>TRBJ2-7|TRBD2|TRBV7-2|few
TGTGCCAGCAGCAGGCCGGGACTAGCGGTCGAGCAGTACTTC
CASSRPGLAVEQYF
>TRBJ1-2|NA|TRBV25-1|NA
TGTGCCAGCAGGGACATTAACTATGGCTACACCTTC
CASRDINYGYTF
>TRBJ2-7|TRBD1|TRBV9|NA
TGTGCCAGCAGCGTAAGTCCCCTCGACAGGGGAGGCGAGCAGTACTTC
CASSVSPLDRGGEQYF
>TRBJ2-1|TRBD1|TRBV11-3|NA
TGTGCCAGCAGCTTAACAGGGGTCAAGGCGAATGAGCAGTTCTTC
CASSLTGVKANEQFF
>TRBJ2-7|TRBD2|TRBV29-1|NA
TGCAGCGTCCCCGGGACTAGCGGGAGTTCCGAGCAGTACTTC
CSVPGTSGSSEQYF
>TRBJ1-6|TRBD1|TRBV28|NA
TGTGCCAGCAGTGCACACAGGGGGGCCGTGAATTCACCCCTCCACTTT
CASSAHRGAVNSPLHF
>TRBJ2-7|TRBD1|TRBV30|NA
TGTGCCTGGAGGAGGACAGGGGGCCTTGAGCAGTACTTC
CAWRRTGGLEQYF
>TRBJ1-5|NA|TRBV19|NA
TGTGCCAGTGGGGAGAATCAGCCCCAGCATTTT
CASGENQPQHF
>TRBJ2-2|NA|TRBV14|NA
TGTGCCAGCAGCCAAGTCAGGGCCCTGGGGACCGGGGAGCTGTTTTTT
CASSQVRALGTGELFF
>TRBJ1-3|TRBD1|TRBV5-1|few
TGCGCCAGCAGCACGGGACAGTTTGGAAACACCATATATTTT
CASSTGQFGNTIYF
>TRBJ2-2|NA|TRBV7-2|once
TGTGCCAGCAGCCCCATGACAGGTGTGAACACCGGGGAGCTGTTTTTT
CASSPMTGVNTGELFF
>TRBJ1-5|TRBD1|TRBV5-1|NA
TGCGCCAGCAGCTTACAACCTCAGGGGGCGGCGAGCAATCAGCCCCAGCATTTT
CASSLQPQGAASNQPQHF
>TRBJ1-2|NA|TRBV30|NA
TGTGCCTGGAGGAGGGAACAGGGTACAGGTTGGGATGGCTACACCTTC
CAWRREQGTGWDGYTF
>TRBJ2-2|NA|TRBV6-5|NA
TGTGCCAGCAGTTATGGAGGGACCGGGGAGCTGTTTTTT
CASSYGGTGELFF
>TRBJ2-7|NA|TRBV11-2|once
TGTGCCAGCAGCTCCTGGGGCCCCTACGAGCAGTACTTC
CASSSWGPYEQYF
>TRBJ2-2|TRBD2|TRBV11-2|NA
TGTGCCAGCAGGGGGACTAGCGGTAACACCGGGGAGCTGTTTTTT
CASRGTSGNTGELFF
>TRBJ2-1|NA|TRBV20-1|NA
TGCAGTGCTAGTTCCAGGGAATTTGAGCAGTTCTTC
CSASSREFEQFF
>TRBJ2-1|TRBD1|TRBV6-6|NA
TGTGCCAGCGGCGAACAGGGGGCGCGGGACAATGAGCAGTTCTTC
CASGEQGARDNEQFF
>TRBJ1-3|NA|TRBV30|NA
TGTGCCTGGAGTCTCCGGGGAAACACCATATATTTT
CAWSLRGNTIYF